A single T cell receptor (beta chain) is shown here with its context. Its antigen is still unknown. This specimen belongs to a study of shared clonotypes between healthy human individuals. Assay: immunoSEQ multiplex PCR; the TCRdb copy retains only in-frame clones and omits some. The sample has more than 900,000 clones, approximately 80% seen once. The V segment lost 5 bases and the J segment 1 base; nucleotides outside the gene matches: 10. The V gene's germline CDR1 is SGHNT and CDR2 YENEEA. The CDR3 totals 16 residues. CD45RA-negative memory and CD45RA+ naive subsets were split from the CD4+ cells. Whole-study results and caveats: Sharing across four donors was highest in naive CD4 (around 5%) and lowest in memory CD8 (approximately 0.4%). Donors were few, which limited the genetic and exposure-history diversity represented.

The chain recombines TRBV11-3 with TRBJ2-5; 7 bases match TRBD1. The material sequenced was memory CD4+ T cells from PBMCs. The sample's subset: CD45RA-negative fraction. This TCR derives from a man between 18 and 35 years old in good health. Some clones in this sample may be carry-over from other donors' samples. Here the CDR3 DNA reads TGTGCCAGCAGCACAAACAGGGGTCCCTCCCAAGAGACCCAGTACTTC. Its translation is CASSTNRGPSQETQYF.